This T cell receptor beta chain originates from a study of low-dose radiotherapy and immunotherapy resistance in tumors. As for the study in general: Participants in Cohort 1 were administered 0.5 Gy per fraction at 2-week intervals, to a cumulative dose of 6.5 Gy.

Germline V CDR1 and CDR2: SGHTA, FQGTGA. This CDR3 comprises 17 residues. Time point specified: after trial treatment. Regarding treatment: LDRT plus nivolumab, ipilimumab, low-dose cyclophosphamide and aspirin (RACIN trial). Ipilimumab, nivolumab, aspirin, low-dose cyclophosphamide and low-dose radiotherapy were administered to donors. This clonotype has more than one count but fewer than ten. This clone may be a read error of a much larger clone one base away. Alpha and beta chains were covered, as first-strand cDNA relied on TRAV- and TRBV-specific primers. TCR amplification ran approximately 22 PCR cycles using constant-region and V-primer adapter primers. Through in vitro transcription, the mRNA that had been isolated was amplified. TCRdb processed the reads anew with MiXCR; each CDR3 protein has one entry. Among around 80,000 distinct CDR3 sequences listed, around a sixth were seen once.

This sequence joins TRBV7-3 and TRBJ2-1, with a possible D match to TRBD2 (7 bases). The sequencing used PBMCs, collected after low-dose radiotherapy plus immunotherapy. This TCR came from a male donor with prostate cancer. The CDR3 DNA reads TGTGCCAGCAGCTTTTTGGGGGGCGGGACTACCTACAATGAGCGGTTCTTC. The encoded protein is CASSFLGGGTTYNERFF.